This T cell receptor (beta chain) was captured in a study of T cell responses to AZD1222 COVID-19 vaccine. The study's findings and limits: The repertoires were collected only after the peak T cell response. Most donors were white British, females outnumbered males, and clonal diversity was possibly underestimated. Recipients of two AZD1222 doses showed rising Spike-specific TCR breadth and depth.

The trim removed 0 bases at V and 6 bases at J, leaving 8 bases unmatched. Germline V lookup: CDR1 SGDLS, CDR2 YYNGEE. The CDR3 consists of 15 residues. On this clone itself: The target antigen is unknown.

The protocol was immunoSEQ multiplex PCR, while the TCRdb copy is restricted to in-frame clones and leaves out a portion. The sample comprises around 96,000 clones, roughly 84% of which are singletons, and 2.5% to 3.5% rests with the top ten. The genes are TRBV9 and TRBJ2-7, with TRBD1 matching over 8 bases. This sequence was found in an adult in good health. Material: peripheral blood, obtained on day 0 of AZD1222 vaccination. CDR3 protein: CASSVAGTGGSEQYF. CDR3 DNA: TGTGCCAGCAGCGTAGCCGGTACAGGGGGGAGCGAGCAGTACTTC.